The 27 T cell receptor beta chains below all came from one sample that was sequenced in a study of radiation and T cells in renal cell carcinoma. Specified time point: blood 4 weeks post-SBRT, at nephrectomy. Regarding treatment: 15 Gy SBRT to primary tumor, nephrectomy 4 weeks later. Using immunoSEQ multiplex PCR, the repertoire was profiled, and TCRdb retains in-frame clones only, with some absent. Of under 200,000 clones listed, about 88% are singletons. The sample here was blood, taken from a patient whose treatment included radiotherapy and nephrectomy. The receptors come from a woman between 45 and 60 years old with renal cell carcinoma.

This chain connects TRBV9 to TRBJ1-4; no clear D. The V end was cut by 0 bases, the J end by 7 bases, with 10 bases between. In germline, CDR1 is SGDLS, CDR2 YYNGEE. The CDR3 is 14 amino acids. CDR3 nucleotides: TGTGCCAGCAGCGTAGCGGGGTTGGGTGAAAAACTGTTTTTT. Translation gives CASSVAGLGEKLFF.

The V call is TRBV5-1, the J call TRBJ2-7; D gene uncertain. Germline lookup yields CDR1 SGHRS and CDR2 YFSETQ. The CDR3 is 12 amino acids. The V and J ends lost 4 bases and 4 bases respectively, with 9 bases between them. The CDR3 spells CASSGFTYEQYF. CDR3 in DNA: TGCGCCAGCAGCGGCTTCACGTACGAGCAGTACTTC.

CDR3 protein: CASSPTGPQGASYGYTF. The CDR3 DNA is TGTGCCAGCAGCCCTACCGGGCCCCAGGGCGCGAGCTATGGCTACACCTTC. The chain carries TRBV7-6 and TRBJ1-2; a possible D gene is TRBD1 (5 bases). Germline CDR1 reads SGHVS; CDR2 reads FNYEAQ. The CDR3 has 17 residues. V was pared by 5 bases and J by 4 bases, with 23 bases between.

The V call is TRBV15, the J call TRBJ1-1, with 7 bases matching TRBD1. There are 17 residues in the CDR3. Per germline, CDR1 LNHNV and CDR2 YYDKDF (reference sequence). Trimming cost V 0 bases and J 1 base; bases outside gene matches: 8. The CDR3 nucleotides read TGTGCCACCAGCAGAGACCGACAGGGTTTGTCGAACACTGAAGCTTTCTTT. This gives the protein CATSRDRQGLSNTEAFF.

CDR3 sequence reads: CASSLVGGPTGELFF. The DNA for the CDR3 is TGTGCCAGCAGCTTGGTCGGGGGGCCCACCGGGGAGCTGTTTTTT. This chain joins TRBV5-4 and TRBJ2-2; the D gene is possibly TRBD2 (7 bases). Trimming cost V 0 bases and J 4 bases, with 10 bases left between them. Germline V gene lookup returns CDR1 SGHNT and CDR2 YYREEE (reference sequence). This CDR3 is 15 amino acids long.

The table lists this clone with a count of one. This chain links TRBV5-6 with TRBJ1-3, with D possibly being TRBD1 (6 bases). Germline V CDR1 and CDR2: SGHDT, YYEEEE. V was cut by 2 bases and J by 3 bases, with 12 bases left in between. The CDR3 has 15 residues. The CDR3 region has the DNA TGTGCCAGCAGCTTAAACTCAGGGGATGGAAACACCATATATTTT. Protein: CASSLNSGDGNTIYF.

V is TRBV29-1 and J is TRBJ1-2; possibly TRBD1 for D (5 bases). CDR3 length: 12 amino acids. V lost 2 bases, J lost 8 bases, and 12 bases lay in between. Germline V gene sequence: CDR1 SQVTM, CDR2 ANQGSEA. CDR3 DNA: TGCAGCGTTGAATCGCAGGGCTGGGGCTACACCTTC. Translation gives CSVESQGWGYTF.

The chain uses TRBV6-6 and TRBJ2-7; 8 bases fit TRBD1. CDR3 length: 14 residues. Germline values: CDR1 MNHNY, CDR2 SVGAGI (reference sequence). J lost 7 bases, V lost 7 bases, and 12 bases had no gene match. The CDR3 reads CASTLQGGVDEQYF. The CDR3 DNA reads as TGTGCCAGCACCCTACAGGGGGGAGTTGATGAGCAGTACTTC.

The gene calls are TRBV10-1 and TRBJ2-4; TRBD1 matches at 9 bases. CDR3 length: 15 residues. Germline lookup yields CDR1 WNHNN and CDR2 SYGVQD (reference sequence). Losses at the gene ends were 0 bases for V and 9 bases for J; bases not matched to a gene: 6. The CDR3 reads CASSESGDRVCIQYF. CDR3 coding DNA: TGCGCCAGCAGTGAGTCAGGGGACAGGGTATGCATTCAGTACTTC.

The chain uses TRBV5-4 and TRBJ2-3; 10 nucleotides agree with TRBD2. The CDR3 is made up of 15 amino acids. The V gene's germline CDR1 is SGHNT and CDR2 YYREEE (reference sequence). J gave up 1 base and V 6 bases, and 5 bases lay outside the gene matches. The CDR3 reads CASNLAGGRTDTQYF. The CDR3 bases are TGTGCCAGCAACTTAGCGGGGGGACGCACAGATACGCAGTATTTT. The variable domain in full, completed from reference TRBV5-4 and TRBJ2-3, reads ETGVTQSPTHLIKTRGQQVTLRCSSQSGHNTVSWYQQALGQGPQFIFQYYREEENGRGNFPPRFSGLQFPNYSSELNVNALELDDSALYLCASNLAGGRTDTQYFGPGTRLTVL.

V is TRBV6-1 and J is TRBJ2-2; possibly TRBD2 for D (5 bases). The germline V gene encodes CDR1 MNHNS and CDR2 SASEGT. The CDR3 covers 13 residues. Trimming pared 3 bases from V and 6 bases from J, leaving 8 bases between. The CDR3 spells CASSEVGAGELFF. For the CDR3, the DNA is TGTGCCAGCAGTGAGGTGGGAGCCGGGGAGCTGTTTTTT.

V is TRBV9 and J is TRBJ1-6; 8 bases fit TRBD1. The trim removed 4 bases at V and 7 bases at J, leaving 7 bases unmatched. Germline V CDR1 and CDR2: SGDLS, YYNGEE. The CDR3 is made up of 15 amino acids. CDR3 coding DNA: TGTGCCAGCAGCCCAAGACAGGGGCGGAATTCACCCCTCCACTTT. It translates to CASSPRQGRNSPLHF.

The chain is built from TRBV13 and TRBJ1-6, with 7 bases identical to TRBD1. The CDR3 is 17 amino acids. Germline assignment: CDR1 PRHDT and CDR2 FYEKMQ (reference sequence). V trimming: 5 bases; J trimming: 10 bases; junction bases outside the gene matches: 17. CDR3 bases: TGTGCCAGCAGCGCCTTTGGGACCTCAAAACAGGGGTCACCCCTCCACTTT. Encoded protein: CASSAFGTSKQGSPLHF.

The chain uses TRBV9 and TRBJ1-1; D call uncertain. Germline V CDR1 and CDR2: SGDLS, YYNGEE. The CDR3 is 15 residues long. V lost 0 bases and J lost 0, with 9 bases in between. The CDR3 DNA reads as TGTGCCAGCAGCGTAGAACCGGTAATGAACACTGAAGCTTTCTTT. This gives the protein CASSVEPVMNTEAFF.

V usage is TRBV7-9 and J usage is TRBJ1-2, with D uncertain. Germline CDR1 reads SEHNR; CDR2 reads FQNEAQ (reference sequence). The CDR3 contains 15 residues. V shed 11 bases and J shed 0 bases, with 19 bases lying between them. The CDR3, as DNA: TGTGCCGGCACACCCTGGGTCGGGACTAACTATGGCTACACCTTC. This encodes CAGTPWVGTNYGYTF.

The J gene is TRBJ1-6, the V gene TRBV10-2; a weak D match, TRBD1 (5 bases). Trimming took 4 bases from V and 8 from J, leaving 12 bases between them. Germline V gene data show CDR1 as WSHSY and CDR2 as SAAADI. This CDR3 contains 14 residues. Here the CDR3 reads CASSATGTDSPLHF. The CDR3 nucleotides are TGCGCCAGCAGTGCCACCGGGACGGATTCACCCCTCCACTTT.

This chain uses TRBV19 with TRBJ1-3; weak D call: TRBD1 (5 bases). V lost 5 bases to trimming and J lost 7 bases, with 15 bases between them. This CDR3 has 14 amino acids. The germline CDR1 and CDR2 sequences are LNHDA and SQIVND (reference sequence). The CDR3 bases are TGTGCCAGTAGTGTTACACCATGGGGGAACACCATATATTTT. Protein: CASSVTPWGNTIYF.

DNA for the CDR3: TGTGCTAGCCTCCGAGGGGGGCTGAACACCGGGGAGCTGTTTTTT. Residues: CASLRGGLNTGELFF. The genes are TRBV12-5 and TRBJ2-2; D tentatively reads TRBD1 or TRBD2 (6 bases each). This CDR3 spans 15 amino acids. From germline, CDR1 is LGHNT and CDR2 FRNRAP. The V gene lost 9 bases and the J gene lost 1 base, with 15 bases spanning the gap. Supplemented by reference TRBV12-5 and TRBJ2-2, the full variable domain reads DARVTQTPRHKVTEMGQEVTMRCQPILGHNTVFWYRQTMMQGLELLAYFRNRAPLDDSGMPKDRFSAEMPDATLATLKIQPSEPRDSAVYFCASLRGGLNTGELFFGEGSRLTVL.

The rearrangement joins TRBV5-1 to TRBJ2-5, with a tentative D call TRBD2 (5 bases). The V gene lost 0 bases and the J gene lost 5 bases, with 11 bases spanning the gap. Germline CDR1 and CDR2: SGHRS and YFSETQ. The CDR3 loop spans 14 amino acids. CDR3 DNA sequence: TGCGCCAGCAGCTTGGGACTACCTCCGGAGACCCAGTACTTC. Translated, it gives CASSLGLPPETQYF.

This clone turned up a few times. This sequence joins TRBV30 and TRBJ1-1; D is uncertain. Germline V CDR1 and CDR2: GTSNPN, SVGIG (reference sequence). CDR3 length equals 13 residues. Trimming stripped 0 bases from V and 3 bases from J, with 8 bases between. The CDR3 spells CAWSVSWHTEAFF. Written as DNA, the CDR3 is TGTGCCTGGAGTGTATCGTGGCACACTGAAGCTTTCTTT. The variable domain in full, completed from reference TRBV30 and TRBJ1-1, reads SQTIHQWPATLVQPVGSPLSLECTVEGTSNPNLYWYRQAAGRGLQLLFYSVGIGQISSEVPQNLSASRPQDRQFILSSKKLLLSDSGFYLCAWSVSWHTEAFFGQGTRLTVV.

The rearrangement links TRBV27 to TRBJ2-2; no clear D gene. Germline CDR1 reads MNHEY; CDR2 reads SMNVEV (reference sequence). The CDR3 is 13 amino acids. V dropped 0 bases and J dropped 4 bases, with 3 bases sitting between them. CDR3 sequence (DNA): TGTGCCAGCAGTTTATCAGTCACCGGGGAGCTGTTTTTT. Its protein is CASSLSVTGELFF.

The chain is built from TRBV9 and TRBJ2-1, with unresolved D. CDR3 length equals 15 residues. Trimming pared 1 base from V and 4 bases from J, leaving 12 bases between. Germline lookup yields CDR1 SGDLS and CDR2 YYNGEE. CDR3 sequence reads: CASSVNPPTYNEQFF. CDR3 nucleotide sequence: TGTGCCAGCAGCGTAAATCCCCCAACTTACAATGAGCAGTTCTTC.

Concerning this clone itself: The sample carries other DNA sequences with the same CDR3. The rearrangement links TRBV19 to TRBJ1-2; no clear D. The V gene's germline CDR1 is LNHDA and CDR2 SQIVND (reference sequence). The CDR3 is 14 amino acids. V was clipped by 3 bases and J by 0 bases, with 8 bases between them. DNA of the CDR3: TGTGCCAGTAGTATTGGAGCAGCTAACTATGGCTACACCTTC. It translates to CASSIGAANYGYTF.

This rearrangement joins TRBV4-2 to TRBJ1-5; D not certain. With 0 bases removed from V and 4 bases from J, the gap between germline ends came to 10 bases. This CDR3 spans 15 amino acids. CDR1 is LGHNA, CDR2 YNFKEQ, per germline. CDR3 DNA: TGTGCCAGCAGCCAAGAAGTGGGTGGGAATCAGCCCCAGCATTTT. Translation: CASSQEVGGNQPQHF.

This chain uses TRBV19 with TRBJ2-4, with D perhaps matching TRBD2 (6 bases). This CDR3 region has 13 residues. V was cut by 9 bases and J by 2 bases, with 11 bases left in between. Germline values: CDR1 LNHDA, CDR2 SQIVND (reference sequence). The CDR3 region has the DNA TGTGCCAGCTCCAGCGGGCCCAAAAACATTCAGTACTTC. Translated, it gives CASSSGPKNIQYF. The variable domain in full, with the rest retrieved from reference TRBV19 and TRBJ2-4, is DGGITQSPKYLFRKEGQNVTLSCEQNLNHDAMYWYRQDPGQGLRLIYYSQIVNDFQKGDIAEGYSVSREKKESFPLTVTSAQKNPTAFYLCASSSGPKNIQYFGAGTRLSVL.

This rearrangement joins TRBV29-1 to TRBJ2-3; 14 positions agree with TRBD2. This CDR3 has 17 residues. Germline V CDR1 and CDR2: SQVTM, ANQGSEA. V was pared by 8 bases and J by 4 bases, with 14 bases of the junction left unmatched. Here the CDR3 reads CSTTSGLAGGSADTQYF. CDR3 nucleotides: TGCAGCACTACGTCCGGACTAGCGGGGGGTAGCGCAGATACGCAGTATTTT.

The genes are TRBV5-1 and TRBJ1-5; D is undetermined. The CDR3 loop spans 14 amino acids. The ends were cut back, 6 bases at V and 5 bases at J, with 15 bases in the middle. In germline, CDR1 is SGHRS, CDR2 YFSETQ. The CDR3 bases are TGCGCCAGCACCTACGGCGCTGGTGATCAGCCCCAGCATTTT. This codes for CASTYGAGDQPQHF.